This paragraph reports one T cell receptor beta chain. The target of this receptor is not known. The input lacks base qualities; no much larger clone sits a single base away. The data are from a study of cytotoxic CD8 clonotypes in ibrutinib-treated CLL (dated by TCRdb to the early 2020s). About the full investigation: The cohort had ten to twelve relapsed/refractory and approximately 15 treatment-naive patients; some 17 were IGHV unmutated. Longitudinal samples were obtainable from about 30% of the 86 participants in the trial. The response samples were drawn at a median of approximately 11 months into treatment, with a range of roughly 6 to 40 months. On average, each sample yielded around 250,000 productive templates and roughly 95,000 productive rearrangements. Every sample from remission and from progressive disease was obtained while the patients were still on ibrutinib. Partial responses were observed in about 25 patients and complete responses in 2; after a median follow-up of roughly 62 months, remission was maintained in 14 patients and progression was observed in roughly twelve. Cryopreserved peripheral blood mononuclear cells were collected at three points: before therapy, at response, and at either sustained remission or disease progression.

The CDR3, cysteine through phenylalanine, is 12 amino acids long. Only the CDR3 part of the read is kept: 36 bases, read in frame from the first base. For CDR1 and CDR2, the germline V gene lists MDHEN and SYDVKM. The junction shows trimming of 6 bases on V and 5 bases on J, and the gene matches do not reach 2 bases of it. Each clonotype received, on average, approximately 9.9x coverage in deep resolution sequencing performed on a MiSeq, where the target depth lay between 1 in 1 million and 1 in 200,000 T cells. TCR beta libraries were generated with the immunoSEQ hsTCRB Kit. Concerning the study's data processing: The data were analyzed with ImmunoSEQ Analyzer and ImmunoSEQ Data Assistant, and V, D and J gene assignments followed IMGT definitions. Clonality, which ranges from 0 to 1, was calculated by subtracting the normalized Shannon entropy of productive rearrangement frequencies from one. Only overrepresented clonotypes making up at least 0.05% of the repertoire of each patient were included in the public clonotype analysis. Around 13 age-matched healthy donor repertoires from immuneACCESS were used as controls for clonality. TCRdb carries this immuneACCESS record with in-frame sequences only. Its versions omit some clonotypes, under half of them owing to an unresolved V gene in the studies checked, with the rest unexplained. The V and J calls and clone size were taken over from that table, and D and trimming were inferred from the DNA. For this sample the table gives 200,000 to 250,000 clones, of which 70% were detected only once. The ten top clones hold 15% to 17% of the sample.

Overall study outcomes, separate from this receptor: Sampling times were not matched between sustained-remission and progressing patients, and lymph node repertoires were not studied. Public clonotypes were rare and either contracted or stayed stable during treatment, and the rise in clonality at ibrutinib response reflected the expansion of private clonotypes. At baseline, clonality was higher than in age-matched healthy donors and showed a strong correlation with circulating CD8+ T-cell counts. At ibrutinib response clonality went up, during sustained remission it held steady, and at progression it dropped back toward baseline.

This specimen's time point label, interpreted: around 2 years on ibrutinib. For TCR beta library preparation, roughly 2.1 micrograms of genomic DNA was extracted from cryopreserved PBMCs. Longitudinal blood samples from CLL patients receiving ibrutinib monotherapy were subjected to high-throughput TCR beta sequencing. The patients took part in an open-label, single-center phase 2 trial of ibrutinib monotherapy. Sample: PBMCs, taken after 24 months of ibrutinib treatment. This receptor was taken from a human donor with chronic lymphocytic leukemia. The sequence is built from TRBV28 and TRBJ2-5; TRBD2 fits 8 bases in the junction. The nucleotides read TGTGCCAGCAGCTCGGGAGGGGAGACCCAGTACTTC. Translation gives CASSSGGETQYF. The variable domain in full, with residues beyond the CDR3 obtained from the reference TRBV28 and TRBJ2-5 genes, is DVKVTQSSRYLVKRTGEKVFLECVQDMDHENMFWYRQDPGLGLRLIYFSYDVKMKEKGDIPEGYSVSREKKERFSLILESASTNQTSMYLCASSSGGETQYFGPGTRLLVL.